The clone carrying this T cell receptor (beta chain) was seen a handful of times. Its matching antigen is unknown. TCRdb's copy holds only in-frame clones and misses some; the assay was immunoSEQ multiplex PCR. The table has about 71,000 clones, 85% to 95% seen once. This sample was included in a study of cytomegalovirus exposure and HLA in healthy donors. In germline, CDR1 is MDHEN, CDR2 SYDVKM. The CDR3 covers 16 residues. With 6 bases clipped from V and 5 bases from J, the junction kept 9 bases outside the gene matches. General observations from the study: For cytomegalovirus status, the classifier reportedly gave diagnoses with high specificity and sensitivity. The study designated 150 or so TCR beta chains cytomegalovirus-associated. That first-cohort TCR clusters tended to co-occur in the 95 to 150 validation repertoires was found in a later analysis.

The sample consisted of PBMCs. The sequence derives from a woman aged 18-35 years in good health and CMV-seronegative. The chain couples TRBV28 to TRBJ1-5; the match to TRBD1 covers 11 bases. CDR3 in amino acids: CASRRGTGGEDQPQHF. DNA for the CDR3: TGTGCCAGCAGACGAGGGACAGGGGGAGAGGATCAGCCCCAGCATTTT. The entire variable domain, with the rest obtained from reference TRBV28 and TRBJ1-5, is as follows: DVKVTQSSRYLVKRTGEKVFLECVQDMDHENMFWYRQDPGLGLRLIYFSYDVKMKEKGDIPEGYSVSREKKERFSLILESASTNQTSMYLCASRRGTGGEDQPQHFGDGTRLSIL.